What follows describes a single T cell receptor beta chain. Libraries were prepared by immunoSEQ multiplex PCR; TCRdb keeps only in-frame clonotypes and omits some of them. The sample includes about 210,000 clones, roughly 87% seen only once; the top ten take roughly 7.1%. The record originates from a study of blood T cell repertoires in COVID-19. The wider study: Acute-phase and convalescent COVID-19 samples originated in the United States, Italy and Spain.

CDR3 length equals 14 residues. V gave up 3 bases and J gave up 3 bases, with 12 bases separating them. Germline V CDR1 and CDR2: SGHTA, FQGNSA. Enrollees, about 18 to 89 years old, lived in 24 US areas. Sequenced input: PBMCs or T cells enriched from blood (not recorded which). The chain joins TRBV7-2 to TRBJ2-7, with TRBD2 as a possible D gene (6 bases). This sequence originates from a young man in a cohort exposed to, infected with or recovered from COVID-19 (not recorded which). DNA of the CDR3: TGTGCCAGCAGCTTGGGTAGCGGAGGCTACGAGCAGTACTTC. Its translation is CASSLGSGGYEQYF.